This T cell receptor (beta chain) was identified in a study of T cells expressing NK-cell markers. CDR3 length: 15 residues. The germline gives CDR1 MNHNS, CDR2 SASEGT. TCRdb re-called the 5' RACE reads and shows each CDR3 protein once, DNA omitted. The sample includes some 140,000 distinct CDR3 sequences. The sequenced sample consisted of blood T cells: a sorted CD56 or NKG2C T cell subset, CD4+ or CD8+ T cells, or bulk PBMC T cells (not recorded which). The rearrangement joins TRBV6-1 to TRBJ1-5. The sequence came from a woman in her forties or fifties in good health. CDR3 amino acids: CASSELRGVNQPQHF.